This TCR beta chain stems from a study of cytomegalovirus exposure and HLA in healthy donors listed by TCRdb under 2017. For the wider study: An earlier analysis of several hundred of the donors reported 250 to 300 Gb of sequence data and 120 million or so unique TCR beta sequences from about 200 million T cells. Among several hundred genotyped donors of the cohort, an average of approximately 220,000 unique TCR beta nucleotide sequences was sequenced per donor, of which 15% to 20% were non-productive. Alongside the repertoire data, information on donor age, sex, ethnicity and CMV serostatus was compiled. The study aimed to test whether signatures of past pathogen exposure could be identified by cataloging public T cell receptors. Approximately 310 gigabases of sequencing data and approximately 85 million unique TCR sequences were included in an early release covering about 620 HLA-typed donors. In an earlier analysis of a few hundred of the donors, high-throughput TCR beta sequencing was used to judge whether each TCR beta V gene segment behaved as functional or pseudogenic. Four to six DR-DQ haplotypes were handled as single units for association and clustering, since linkage in the cohort was strong. The number of donors typed differed by locus, with about 629-640 for A, B, C, DRB1 and DQB1, more than 500 for DQA1, 600 to 610 for DPA1, and 400 to 490 for DPB1. All discovery cohort repertoires had been generated on a single sequencing platform. A later analysis re-analyzed previously published TCR beta repertoires from 666 donors and added high-resolution HLA genotyping to study TCR occurrence patterns. Rather than drawing on any new phenotypic data, the later analysis identified candidate immune exposures from TCR beta sequences and the way those sequences occurred across donors. A later genetic analysis used genome-wide SNP genotypes for about three fifths of the 666 donors, treating that subset as a discovery cohort. Among the roughly 400 genotyped donors, 81% belonged to the genetic ancestry cluster associated with self-reported Caucasian donors. To predict cytomegalovirus infection status, the study brought together high-throughput TCR immunosequencing, statistical association of individual TCRs with disease status, and machine learning. The study used immunosequencing to profile the T cell repertoires of several hundred subjects and linked those repertoires to cytomegalovirus serostatus. In addition to the first cohort of approximately 670 subjects, a separate validation cohort of over 90 different subjects was used. Class I and class II HLA loci were covered by the typing at four-digit resolution.

With respect to this clone: No cognate antigen has been identified for it. Sequence at one end of the junction differs from germline and may be a read error.

In total, roughly 670 healthy bone marrow donors made up the cohort. At the time of sampling, every cohort member was nominally healthy, though immune exposures that went unrecorded were likely present. The donor tested CMV seropositive and was one of the 289 seropositive cohort members. Every donor gave a peripheral blood sample, and the peripheral blood mononuclear cells from that sample were used for TCR beta sequencing. Genomic DNA was extracted from the blood cell samples with the Qiagen DNeasy Blood Extraction Kit. Study-wide conclusions, independent of this receptor: Because counts were too low, about 18 rarely observed V segments, including chromosome 9 orphons, were excluded from the earlier analysis of 500 to 700 of the donors. Because some donors lacked HLA typing at each locus, the association tests relied only on the typed subset. A further reported finding was that TCR beta sequences accurately predicted the HLA-A and HLA-B alleles for most subjects in the first cohort. In a later analysis, HLA-associated TCR beta chains showed more clonal expansion and lower generation probabilities than non-associated chains that were equally common. In an earlier analysis of about 550 of the donors, most TCR beta V segments were observed in productive rearrangements about 87% or about 30% of the time, broadly matching IMGT annotations. This cohort had only TCR beta chains sequenced, and the lack of alpha or paired-chain data limited which features could be detected. A later analysis found that TCR association rates varied across HLA loci, with DRB1 alleles showing the most associated TCRs and HLA-C alleles the fewest. A total of about 180 TCR beta chains were listed by the study as associated with cytomegalovirus. CMV serostatus was the only immune exposure information available for the cohort. A later genetic analysis reported fewer N-insertions in productive TCRs among donors in an Asian-associated ancestry cluster than the roughly 650-donor mean. Strong co-occurrence of HLA alleles, especially DR and DQ, made assigning TCR associations to individual alleles difficult. The authors suggested that the approach could potentially be generalized to other disease states and immunological phenotypes. Across donors, most TCR sequences were observed very rarely, whereas some public TCRs were present in many individuals. Presence/absence analyses assumed roughly uniform sequencing depth across donors, an assumption that may not hold. According to a later analysis, parvovirus B19, influenza, CMV and Epstein-Barr virus appeared linked to several top co-occurrence clusters. An association between a missense DCLRE1C variant and V-gene and J-gene trimming of TCR beta chains was found in a later genetic analysis and replicated in an independent cohort. Specific HLA alleles were associated with 15,000 to 20,000 TCR beta sequences at a false discovery rate of 0.05 in a later analysis. The 87-base-pair reads could not distinguish some IMGT-functional V segments, including TRBV6-2 and TRBV6-3, so those segments were excluded. Linkage disequilibrium might explain the correlated functional status among segregating V segments, but an unknown experimental factor could not be ruled out. A cluster of highly shared sequence variants was judged likely to be a technical artifact of the sequencing pipeline. In vitro tests confirmed that a few of the cytomegalovirus-associated TCR beta chains recognize cytomegalovirus antigens. A later analysis found that most CMV-associated TCR beta chains appeared HLA-restricted, with HLA associations seemingly driven largely by CMV exposure. The classifier was reported to diagnose cytomegalovirus status with high specificity and sensitivity in both the original and validation cohorts.

Library creation used the immunoSEQ multiplex PCR assay. The multiplex PCR relied on a mix of 60 forward primers for TCR Vbeta segments and 13 reverse primers for TCR Jbeta segments. The CDR3 region of rearranged TCR beta genes was amplified from genomic DNA by a multiplex PCR assay. On the Illumina HiSeq System, the amplified TCR beta libraries were sequenced as 87-base-pair reads. The original pipeline was this. A later analysis tallied roughly 76 million unique TCR beta chains across the approximately 670 repertoires, and approximately 12 million of those chains were shared by two or more donors. Raw reads were error-corrected and collapsed into unique sequences by a nearest-neighbor algorithm in which closely related sequences were merged to remove PCR and sequencing errors. CDR3 sequences were aligned to IMGT reference sequences to assign V, D and J gene segments. For a sequence to be retained, at least a six-nucleotide match to both a V gene segment and a J gene segment was required. A rearrangement was called productive if the CDR3 had no stop codons and remained in frame with V and J, and every other rearrangement was called non-productive. Following IMGT convention, CDR3 was defined as the stretch from the second conserved V-encoded cysteine up to the conserved J-encoded phenylalanine. The earlier analysis of approximately 500 of the donors excluded sequences that lacked an unambiguous match to a single V gene segment. An earlier analysis of 587 of the donors classified V segments as functional when productive rearrangements were above 56.7% and as segregating when the standard deviation between donors was above 5%. A statistical classification framework was built for diagnosing cytomegalovirus status from the catalog of TCR beta chain sequences. A later analysis assigned V and J genes by comparing TCR nucleotide sequences with IMGT/GENE-DB human TR gene sequences. A later analysis assigned CDR3 sequences and most-parsimonious VDJ recombination scenarios with the TCRdist pipeline. In a later analysis, each TCR beta chain was defined by its CDR3 amino acid sequence together with its V-gene family, and reads without a unique V-gene family were excluded. To address suspected cross-contamination and a sequencing artifact, a later analysis removed roughly 640 highly shared, low-generation-probability nucleotide sequences. In a later analysis, a clonal expansion index for each public chain was calculated from normalized within-repertoire ranks of inferred template counts. Generation probabilities in a later analysis came from a VDJ recombination model fitted to out-of-frame rearrangements, and those results were checked against IGoR. Hypergeometric tests were used in a later analysis to score TCR-TCR, TCR-HLA and TCR-CMV co-occurrence, with a repertoire-size bias correction applied to the TCR pairs. False discovery rates were estimated in a later analysis by permuting HLA or CMV assignments 20 times. In a later analysis, co-occurring TCRs were grouped using DBSCAN, with TCRdist sequence similarity added in when clustering inside HLA-allele-positive subsets. Repertoires with fewer than 30,000 or more than 120,000 public chains, plus five repertoires with anomalous nucleotide sharing, were excluded from co-occurrence clustering. TCRdb limited this immuneACCESS table to in-frame rearrangements with V and J called. A share of clones is missing; checked studies link under half to unresolved V genes, and the rest is unexplained. Clone size and V and J calls were adopted from that table, with D and trimming inferred from the DNA. In this sample the table shows around 150,000 clones, roughly 70% of which occur a single time. The biggest ten clones account for around 3% of the sample.

CDR1 and CDR2, looked up from the germline V gene (reference sequence), are SGHKS and YYEKEE. The cysteine opens and the phenylalanine closes a CDR3 of 14 amino acids. Only the CDR3 portion is preserved as DNA: 42 bases, with reading frame beginning at the first base. The material sequenced was PBMCs. The sequence links TRBV5-5 to TRBJ1-2; the junction holds 8 bases that match TRBD1. The clonotype comes from a woman between 45 and 65 years old in good health and CMV-seropositive. CDR3 protein: CASSWQGALYGYPF. The DNA is as follows: TGTGCCAGCAGCTGGCAGGGGGCTCTGTATGGCTACCCCTTC.